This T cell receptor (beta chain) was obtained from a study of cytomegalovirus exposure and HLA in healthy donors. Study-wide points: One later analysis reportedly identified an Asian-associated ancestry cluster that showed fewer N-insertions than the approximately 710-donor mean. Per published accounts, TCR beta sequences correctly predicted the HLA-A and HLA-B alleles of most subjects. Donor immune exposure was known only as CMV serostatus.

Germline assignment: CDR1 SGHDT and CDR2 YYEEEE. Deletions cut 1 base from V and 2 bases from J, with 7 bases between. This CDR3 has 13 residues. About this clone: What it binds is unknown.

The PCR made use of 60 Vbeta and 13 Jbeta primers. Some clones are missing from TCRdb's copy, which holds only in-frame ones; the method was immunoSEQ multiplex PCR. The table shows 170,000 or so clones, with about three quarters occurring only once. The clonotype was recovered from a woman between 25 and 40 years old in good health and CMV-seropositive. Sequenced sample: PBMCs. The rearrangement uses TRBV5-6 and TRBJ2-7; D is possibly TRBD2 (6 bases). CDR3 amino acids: CASSLLAAYEQYF. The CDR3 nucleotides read TGTGCCAGCAGCTTGTTAGCGGCCTACGAGCAGTACTTC. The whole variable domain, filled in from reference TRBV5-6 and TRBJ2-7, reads DAGVTQSPTHLIKTRGQQVTLRCSPKSGHDTVSWYQQALGQGPQFIFQYYEEEERQRGNFPDRFSGHQFPNYSSELNVNALLLGDSALYLCASSLLAAYEQYFGPGTRLTVT.